This passage covers 19 T cell receptor beta chains from one sample sequenced in a study of blood T cell repertoires in COVID-19. The assay was immunoSEQ multiplex PCR, and TCRdb's table has in-frame clones only and misses some. The top ten clones hold 7.5% to 9% of a sample with approximately 530,000 clones, approximately 91% of them seen once. The sequenced material came from peripheral blood. The receptors come from a woman in her 50s with COVID-19, enrolled during active disease.

The chain joins TRBV9 to TRBJ2-1, with D tentatively TRBD2 (5 bases). V was shortened by 4 bases and J by 6 bases, with 8 bases between the two germline ends. This CDR3 is built from 12 residues. The germline V gene has CDR1 SGDLS and CDR2 YYNGEE. The chain's CDR3 is CASSPGLNEQFF. In nucleotides, the CDR3 is TGTGCCAGCAGCCCCGGACTCAATGAGCAGTTCTTC.

V and J are TRBV12-5 and TRBJ2-3, with a weak D call TRBD2 (7 bases). Germline V lookup: CDR1 LGHNT, CDR2 FRNRAP. Trimming pared 5 bases from V and 0 bases from J, leaving 12 bases between. The CDR3 contains 15 residues. The CDR3 DNA follows: TGTGCTAGTGGTCGGGGGGCACTGAGCACAGATACGCAGTATTTT. It encodes CASGRGALSTDTQYF. The full variable domain, with the rest looked up from reference TRBV12-5 and TRBJ2-3, is DARVTQTPRHKVTEMGQEVTMRCQPILGHNTVFWYRQTMMQGLELLAYFRNRAPLDDSGMPKDRFSAEMPDATLATLKIQPSEPRDSAVYFCASGRGALSTDTQYFGPGTRLTVL.

CDR3 in amino acids: CSVKQGLNQPQHF. CDR3 in DNA: TGCAGCGTAAAACAGGGGTTGAATCAGCCCCAGCATTTT. The chain couples TRBV29-1 to TRBJ1-5; TRBD1 matches 7 bases. The CDR3 is made up of 13 amino acids. Trimming cost V 6 bases and J 4 bases; bases outside gene matches: 6. CDR1 and CDR2 (germline): SQVTM, ANQGSEA.

V gene TRBV5-1 combines with J gene TRBJ1-4; TRBD1 agrees at 7 bases. The CDR3 is 18 amino acids. The germline gives CDR1 SGHRS, CDR2 YFSETQ. With V trimmed by 2 bases and J by 3 bases, 13 bases remained unmatched. The CDR3, as DNA: TGCGCCAGCAGCTTTAGACAGGGACCACGAGCAGCTAATGAAAAACTGTTTTTT. This codes for CASSFRQGPRAANEKLFF.

The chain uses TRBV7-8 and TRBJ1-6, with D unclear. Germline CDR1 is SGHVS and CDR2 is FQNEAQ. The CDR3 loop spans 16 amino acids. V was clipped by 5 bases and J by 4 bases, with 15 bases between them. CDR3 nucleotides: TGTGCCAGCAGCCGGAGGGAGGTCGTGTATAATTCACCCCTCCACTTT. Its translation: CASSRREVVYNSPLHF.

This clone was observed a few times. The chain recombines TRBV5-8 with TRBJ1-5, with D uncertain. The CDR3 spans 15 residues. Germline V gene lookup returns CDR1 SGHTS and CDR2 YDEGEE. V was cut by 0 bases and J by 0 bases, with 7 bases left in between. CDR3 amino acids: CASSLGTHSNQPQHF. CDR3 nucleotides: TGTGCCAGCAGCTTGGGGACTCATAGCAATCAGCCCCAGCATTTT. Full variable domain (outside the CDR3, taken from reference TRBV5-8 and TRBJ1-5): EAGVTQSPTHLIKTRGQQATLRCSPISGHTSVYWYQQALGLGLQFLLWYDEGEERNRGNFPPRFSGRQFPNYSSELNVNALELEDSALYLCASSLGTHSNQPQHFGDGTRLSIL.

The chain links TRBV11-2 to TRBJ1-1; D remains ambiguous. There are 13 residues in the CDR3. Deletions cut 5 bases from V and 5 bases from J, with 12 bases between. Germline V gives CDR1 SGHAT, CDR2 FQNNGV. CDR3 sequence: CASSPLRGTEAFF. CDR3 nucleotide sequence: TGTGCCAGCAGCCCCCTCCGCGGGACTGAAGCTTTCTTT.

This clone was recorded only once. The chain couples TRBV7-8 to TRBJ2-3, with 8 bases identical to TRBD1. V lost 5 bases and J lost 8; bases outside the gene matches: 15. The CDR3 runs 16 residues. Per germline, CDR1 SGHVS and CDR2 FQNEAQ. CDR3 protein: CASSPGTGDLLSTQYF. CDR3 sequence (DNA): TGTGCCAGCAGCCCAGGGACAGGCGATTTGTTGAGTACGCAGTATTTT.

The gene calls are TRBV6-5 and TRBJ1-1, with D tentatively TRBD1 (5 bases). Germline V lookup: CDR1 MNHEY, CDR2 SVGAGI. The CDR3 consists of 14 residues. The V and J ends lost 7 bases and 2 bases respectively, with 14 bases between them. The CDR3 nucleotides are TGTGCCAGCATTAAGGACATAGTTAACACTGAAGCTTTCTTT. Translated, it gives CASIKDIVNTEAFF.

The V call is TRBV19, the J call TRBJ1-2, with D maybe TRBD1 (6 bases). The CDR3 has 16 amino acids. V was cut by 0 bases and J by 0 bases, with 11 bases left in between. Germline V gene lookup returns CDR1 LNHDA and CDR2 SQIVND (reference sequence). The CDR3 loop reads CASSIDIEGANYGYTF. The CDR3 DNA follows: TGTGCCAGTAGTATAGACATTGAGGGGGCTAACTATGGCTACACCTTC.

The chain couples TRBV6-5 to TRBJ1-3; D is perhaps TRBD1 (5 bases). The CDR3 runs to 14 residues. Germline V lookup: CDR1 MNHEY, CDR2 SVGAGI. Trimming pared 6 bases from V and 2 bases from J, leaving 11 bases between. CDR3 residues: CASSRGDPGNTIYF. The CDR3 coding sequence is TGTGCCAGCAGCCGGGGGGATCCTGGAAACACCATATATTTT.

The rearrangement links TRBV5-6 to TRBJ1-5; no clear D gene. This CDR3 spans 15 amino acids. V lost 2 bases and J lost 3, with 12 bases in between. Germline-derived CDR1 and CDR2 are SGHDT and YYEEEE. The CDR3 DNA reads as TGTGCCAGCAGCTTTATTCGTGGCCTCAATCAGCCCCAGCATTTT. Translated, it gives CASSFIRGLNQPQHF.

This chain's CDR3 is CASGPGLNEDTQYF. The CDR3 bases are TGCGCCAGCGGCCCGGGACTCAACGAGGATACGCAGTATTTT. The chain recombines TRBV5-1 with TRBJ2-3; weak D call: TRBD2 (6 bases). V lost 7 bases and J lost 6, with 18 bases in between. This CDR3 has 14 amino acids. Germline CDR1 reads SGHRS; CDR2 reads YFSETQ.

The rearrangement joins TRBV28 to TRBJ2-3, with 7 positions matching TRBD2. The J segment lost 0 bases and the V segment lost 5 bases, leaving 5 bases of the junction unmatched. This CDR3 is 15 amino acids long. Germline V gene data show CDR1 as MDHEN and CDR2 as SYDVKM. CDR3 DNA sequence: TGTGCCAGCAGTCCCCGGGGGGTCAGCACAGATACGCAGTATTTT. Its translation: CASSPRGVSTDTQYF. Looking up the rest from reference TRBV28 and TRBJ2-3 gives the full variable domain: DVKVTQSSRYLVKRTGEKVFLECVQDMDHENMFWYRQDPGLGLRLIYFSYDVKMKEKGDIPEGYSVSREKKERFSLILESASTNQTSMYLCASSPRGVSTDTQYFGPGTRLTVL.

The chain recombines TRBV19 with TRBJ1-1; 7 positions agree with TRBD1. This CDR3 has 18 residues. From germline, CDR1 is LNHDA and CDR2 SQIVND (reference sequence). Unmatched junction bases numbered 16, after V lost 5 bases and J lost 1 base. This chain's CDR3 is CASSSLGEKGQPNTEAFF. The CDR3 bases are TGTGCCAGTAGTTCCTTAGGGGAAAAGGGACAGCCGAACACTGAAGCTTTCTTT. Full variable domain (remainder filled in from reference TRBV19 and TRBJ1-1): DGGITQSPKYLFRKEGQNVTLSCEQNLNHDAMYWYRQDPGQGLRLIYYSQIVNDFQKGDIAEGYSVSREKKESFPLTVTSAQKNPTAFYLCASSSLGEKGQPNTEAFFGQGTRLTVV.

The rearrangement links TRBV9 to TRBJ2-7; 8 nucleotides align to TRBD2. Per the germline V gene, CDR1 is SGDLS and CDR2 is YYNGEE. Trimming took 1 base from V and 2 from J; bases not matched to a gene: 5. There are 15 residues in the CDR3. The CDR3 is CASSVSSGGTYEQYF. The CDR3 DNA is TGTGCCAGCAGCGTATCAAGCGGGGGAACCTACGAGCAGTACTTC.

V gene TRBV19 combines with J gene TRBJ1-2; possible D gene TRBD1, 6 bases. This CDR3 comprises 15 residues. Trimming took 5 bases from V and 3 from J, leaving 16 bases between them. Germline V gene data show CDR1 as LNHDA and CDR2 as SQIVND (reference sequence). CDR3 protein: CASSSRTATYYGYTF. The CDR3 DNA sequence: TGTGCCAGTAGTTCCAGGACAGCTACTTACTATGGCTACACCTTC.

This clone was observed a handful of times. The chain employs TRBV9 and TRBJ1-6; weak D call: TRBD1 (5 bases). This CDR3 has 15 amino acids. V lost 0 bases and J 8 bases, leaving 12 bases between the germline ends. The V gene's germline CDR1 is SGDLS and CDR2 YYNGEE. The CDR3 protein is CASSVEEGSHSPLHF. CDR3 coding DNA: TGTGCCAGCAGCGTAGAGGAGGGGAGTCATTCACCCCTCCACTTT.

The J gene is TRBJ1-2, the V gene TRBV28; 7 bases are shared with TRBD1. The germline V gene has CDR1 MDHEN and CDR2 SYDVKM. CDR3 length equals 14 residues. V lost 6 bases and J lost 8; bases outside the gene matches: 12. The DNA of the CDR3 is TGTGCCAGCAGCTCCACAGGGGAATCGGGGGGCTACACCTTC. This sequence encodes CASSSTGESGGYTF.